This record looks at one TCR beta chain sequence and its context. Its matching antigen is unknown. Germline trimming cut 4 bases from V and 4 bases from J; bases unmatched to any gene: 1. The CDR3 runs 14 residues. CDR1 and CDR2 from the germline V gene are SGHRS and YFSETQ. The data were taken from a study of shared clonotypes between healthy human individuals. Study results and caveats: For sorted subsets, rarefaction showed incomplete sequencing despite large depth. With several donors compared, around 4.7% of naive CD4 clonotypes were shared. Owing to a small donor count, the genetic and exposure-history diversity represented was limited.

Assay used: immunoSEQ multiplex PCR; TCRdb lists only in-frame clones, some missing. The repertoire has roughly 1 million clones, 75% of them found once; the top ten carry about 1.5%. There were only Caucasian adults among the donors, and all lived in Nashville, Tennessee. This chain links TRBV5-1 with TRBJ2-1; 11 nucleotides match TRBD2. The source is a man aged 18 to 35 in good health. The sample taken for sequencing was memory CD4+ T cells sorted from blood. The subset was: CD45RA-negative fraction. DNA of the CDR3: TGCGCCAGCAGCGTAGCGGGGGGGTACAATGAGCAGTTCTTC. Encoded protein: CASSVAGGYNEQFF.